This is a list of T cell receptor beta chains from one sample in a study of blood T cell repertoires in COVID-19. TCRdb keeps only in-frame clones here, not all; method: immunoSEQ multiplex PCR. This table holds some 170,000 clones, 75% to 85% found once. Material for sequencing was PBMCs or T cells enriched from blood (not recorded which). All receptors derive from a man in his forties who had recovered from COVID-19. CDR3s include the opening cysteine and the closing phenylalanine or tryptophan. D genes are given only for firm matches.

d_call | cdr3_length | j_call | v_call | cdr3_aa
- | 14 | TRBJ1-5 | TRBV6-5 | CASSYSTGNQPQHF
- | 15 | TRBJ1-5 | TRBV11-2 | CASSKGGENNQPQHF
- | 13 | TRBJ2-5 | TRBV10-2 | CASSVRIQETQYF
TRBD1 | 15 | TRBJ2-3 | TRBV14 | CASSWDSISTDTQYF
- | 12 | TRBJ2-5 | TRBV2 | CASSDREETQYF
- | 11 | TRBJ1-5 | TRBV27 | CASSFDQPQHF
TRBD1 | 13 | TRBJ2-5 | TRBV2 | CASSRDRLETQYF
TRBD1 | 14 | TRBJ1-4 | TRBV28 | CASLSGQGTGKLFF
- | 17 | TRBJ2-4 | TRBV5-1 | CASSLAAGDLAKNIQYF
TRBD2 | 17 | TRBJ2-7 | TRBV4-2 | CASSQLTSGGGTYEQYF
- | 13 | TRBJ1-2 | TRBV3-1/TRBV3-2 | CASSQVGRGGYTF
TRBD1 | 14 | TRBJ1-5 | TRBV6-5 | CASQTGVEDQPQHF
TRBD2 | 18 | TRBJ2-5 | TRBV3-1/TRBV3-2 | CASSQGYGTRGVRETQYF
TRBD1 | 13 | TRBJ2-7 | TRBV24-1 | CATSEPGQAEQYF
- | 13 | TRBJ2-7 | TRBV3-1/TRBV3-2 | CASSQEGGYEQYF
- | 8 | TRBJ1-2 | TRBV29-1 | CSPNGYTF
TRBD1 | 18 | TRBJ1-6 | TRBV3-1/TRBV3-2 | CASSHSRDRVLSNSPLHF
TRBD2 | 15 | TRBJ2-5 | TRBV7-9 | CASSLEPTGGVTQYF
TRBD1 | 13 | TRBJ2-7 | TRBV19 | CASSGDRGYEQYF
TRBD1 | 15 | TRBJ1-3 | TRBV4-2 | CASSQPPGQGNTIYF
TRBD2 | 16 | TRBJ2-2 | TRBV3-1/TRBV3-2 | CASSLSGGARTGELFF
TRBD1 | 15 | TRBJ2-7 | TRBV18 | CASSPMGQVTYEQYF